These 16 T cell receptor beta chains came from one sample sequenced in a study of T-cell memory formation after mild COVID-19. From the 5' RACE reads, TCRdb called clonotypes with MiXCR, one entry per CDR3 protein. The repertoire consists of around 340,000 distinct CDR3 sequences, with 15% to 20% occurring once and the leading ten covering approximately 20%. Sequencing input: PBMCs or a T cell subset sorted from them (not recorded which). The source of these receptors is a man younger than 30 who had mild COVID-19 (a few samples of this study predate the infection). Cell type and time point are not known.

This clonotype was counted between two and nine times. A much larger clone differs from this one at a single base, so this may be a read error. The gene calls are TRBV28 and TRBJ2-3; 10 nucleotides line up with TRBD2. This CDR3 spans 14 amino acids. Looked up from germline, CDR1 is MDHEN and CDR2 is SYDVKM. With V trimmed by 5 bases and J by 2 bases, 1 base remained unmatched. CDR3 region: CASSSGGDTDTQYF. Here the CDR3 DNA reads TGTGCCAGCAGTAGCGGGGGGGACACAGATACGCAGTATTTT.

The chain joins TRBV12-3 or TRBV12-4 to TRBJ1-6, with D maybe TRBD1 (5 bases). The CDR3 sequence is 15 residues long. Between the trimmed V and J ends, which lost 1 base and 9 bases, there was a span of 13 bases. CDR3 nucleotides: TGTGCCAGCAGTTTAGGGGGGAGTTGGGGTTCACCCCTCCACTTT. Translating gives CASSLGGSWGSPLHF.

This clonotype was seen more than once but under ten times. This chain joins TRBV24-1 and TRBJ2-1, with D maybe TRBD2 (6 bases). The CDR3 consists of 16 residues. The V gene's germline CDR1 is KGHDR and CDR2 SFDVKD. The ends were cut back, 1 base at V and 7 bases at J, with 16 bases in the middle. DNA for the CDR3: TGTGCCACCAGTGATTTAGGCGTGGGAGGCCCAAATGAGCAGTTCTTC. Residues: CATSDLGVGGPNEQFF.

In this sample, this clonotype turned up a few times. V gene TRBV25-1 combines with J gene TRBJ1-2; no firm D call. V was clipped by 3 bases and J by 4 bases, with 12 bases between them. Per the germline V gene, CDR1 is MGHDK and CDR2 is SYGVNS. The CDR3 loop spans 14 amino acids. The CDR3 coding sequence is TGTGCCAGCAGTGACCCCGGACTTCTCTATGGCTACACCTTC. Residues: CASSDPGLLYGYTF.

This clonotype was found a few times. The chain combines TRBV10-3 with TRBJ1-1; TRBD1 matches 7 bases. Germline CDR1 reads ENHRY; CDR2 reads SYGVKD. After removal of 4 bases from V and 1 base from J, the junction contained 3 bases not matched to a gene. The CDR3 length is 14 residues. CDR3 DNA sequence: TGTGCCATCAGTGGACAGGGCGGGAACACTGAAGCTTTCTTT. Its translation is CAISGQGGNTEAFF.

The V and J genes are TRBV6-5 and TRBJ2-3; 15 bases line up with TRBD2. From germline, CDR1 is MNHEY and CDR2 SVGAGI. The CDR3 is 17 amino acids. After removal of 3 bases from V and 5 bases from J, the junction contained 6 bases not matched to a gene. The CDR3 reads CASSYRTSGGAVDTQYF. CDR3 coding DNA: TGTGCCAGCAGTTATCGGACTAGCGGGGGGGCAGTAGATACGCAGTATTTT.

This clonotype has a handful of counts. The genes are TRBV20-1 and TRBJ1-3; 7 positions match TRBD1. The CDR3 loop spans 16 amino acids. Germline CDR1 reads DFQATT; CDR2 reads SNEGSKA (reference sequence). Trimming at V came to 3 bases and at J to 0 bases, leaving 8 bases not matched to a gene. The CDR3 DNA reads as TGCAGTGCTAGTGAGGGACAGCCTCTCTCTGGAAACACCATATATTTT. Residues: CSASEGQPLSGNTIYF.

The sample holds a few counts of this clonotype. V usage is TRBV5-6 and J usage is TRBJ2-6; D is possibly TRBD1 (5 bases). The CDR3 runs 14 residues. Germline V lookup: CDR1 SGHDT, CDR2 YYEEEE. Trimming shortened V by 0 bases and J by 5 bases, and 6 bases separated the two germline ends. CDR3 loop: CASSLGGRANVLTF. The CDR3 nucleotides are TGTGCCAGCAGCTTGGGGGGCCGGGCCAACGTCCTGACTTTC.

V gene TRBV7-9 combines with J gene TRBJ2-3, with 14 bases lining up with TRBD2. The CDR3 is 16 residues long. Germline trimming cut 6 bases from V and 4 bases from J; bases unmatched to any gene: 6. Germline lookup yields CDR1 SEHNR and CDR2 FQNEAQ (reference sequence). The CDR3: CASSRLAGGLADTQYF. CDR3 bases: TGTGCCAGCAGTCGACTAGCGGGGGGGCTCGCAGATACGCAGTATTTT.

The chain is built from TRBV9 and TRBJ1-1; tentative D call: TRBD1 (5 bases). The CDR3 is 15 amino acids. Looked up from germline, CDR1 is SGDLS and CDR2 is YYNGEE. V lost 4 bases, J lost 4 bases, and 17 bases lay in between. The CDR3 region is CASSNSGGWGTEAFF. The CDR3 coding sequence is TGTGCCAGCAGCAATAGCGGGGGATGGGGCACTGAAGCTTTCTTT.

Only a few counts were recorded for this clonotype. The chain recombines TRBV7-2 with TRBJ1-2; maybe TRBD1 (5 bases). There are 15 residues in the CDR3. V dropped 6 bases and J dropped 0 bases, with 14 bases sitting between them. CDR1 and CDR2 (germline): SGHTA, FQGNSA. The DNA for the CDR3 is TGTGCCAGCAGATACCGGGACGGACCTAACTATGGCTACACCTTC. It specifies CASRYRDGPNYGYTF.

In this sample, this clonotype turned up many times. V and J are TRBV6-1 and TRBJ2-5, with a possible D match to TRBD1 (6 bases). From germline, CDR1 is MNHNS and CDR2 SASEGT. The CDR3 has 13 residues. V dropped 4 bases and J dropped 5 bases, with 11 bases sitting between them. The CDR3 loop reads CASSVQGRETQYF. CDR3 bases: TGTGCCAGCAGTGTACAGGGTCGGGAGACCCAGTACTTC.

This clonotype was picked up a small number of times. The genes are TRBV9 and TRBJ2-3, with D possibly matching TRBD1 (5 bases). V was cut by 1 base and J by 6 bases, with 9 bases left in between. The germline gives CDR1 SGDLS, CDR2 YYNGEE. This CDR3 region has 13 residues. Here the CDR3 DNA reads TGTGCCAGCAGCGTAAAAGGGGCGGATACGCAGTATTTT. Protein sequence: CASSVKGADTQYF.

This clonotype was observed a few times. The genes are TRBV6-6 and TRBJ2-1; 12 positions agree with TRBD1. CDR1 MNHNY and CDR2 SVGAGI come from the germline V gene (reference sequence). The CDR3 contains 16 residues. Losses at the gene ends were 4 bases for V and 8 bases for J; bases not matched to a gene: 9. As DNA, the CDR3 is TGTGCCAGCAGTTCCCCGGGACAGGGGGCGCTTGATGAGCAGTTCTTC. It is translated as CASSSPGQGALDEQFF.

This clonotype was seen a few times. The chain joins TRBV29-1 to TRBJ2-7; the D is unclear. Trimming left V 3 bases short and J 6 bases short, with 15 bases between. Germline V gene sequence: CDR1 SQVTM, CDR2 ANQGSEA. The CDR3 has 13 residues. Written as DNA, the CDR3 is TGCAGCGTTGATAGAGGACCAACCAGCGAGCAGTACTTC. It is translated as CSVDRGPTSEQYF.

The J gene is TRBJ2-3, the V gene TRBV2; D is perhaps TRBD2 (5 bases). Germline V gene sequence: CDR1 SNHLY, CDR2 FYNNEI. With 6 bases removed from V and 5 bases from J, the gap between germline ends came to 12 bases. This CDR3 region has 13 residues. The CDR3 loop reads CASSQGREDTQYF. The CDR3 DNA sequence: TGTGCCAGCAGCCAAGGACGGGAAGATACGCAGTATTTT. The whole variable domain, remainder taken from reference TRBV2 and TRBJ2-3, is EPEVTQTPSHQVTQMGQEVILRCVPISNHLYFYWYRQILGQKVEFLVSFYNNEISEKSEIFDDQFSVERPDGSNFTLKIRSTKLEDSAMYFCASSQGREDTQYFGPGTRLTVL.